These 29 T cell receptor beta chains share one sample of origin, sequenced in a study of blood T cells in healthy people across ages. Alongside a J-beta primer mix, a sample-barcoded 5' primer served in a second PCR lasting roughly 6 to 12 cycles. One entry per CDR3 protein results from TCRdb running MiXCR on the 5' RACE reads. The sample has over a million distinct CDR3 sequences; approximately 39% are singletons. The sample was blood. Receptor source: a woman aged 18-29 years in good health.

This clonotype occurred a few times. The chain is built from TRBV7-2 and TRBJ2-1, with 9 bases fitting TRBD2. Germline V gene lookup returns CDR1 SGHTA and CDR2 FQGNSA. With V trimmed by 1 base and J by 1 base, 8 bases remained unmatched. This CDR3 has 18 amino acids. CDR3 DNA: TGTGCCAGCAGCTTAGTCGCAGCGGGAGGCCCTTCCTACAATGAGCAGTTCTTC. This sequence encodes CASSLVAAGGPSYNEQFF.

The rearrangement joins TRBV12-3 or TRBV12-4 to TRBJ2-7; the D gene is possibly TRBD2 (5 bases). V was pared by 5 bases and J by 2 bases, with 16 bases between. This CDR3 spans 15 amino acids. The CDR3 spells CASSKIEGGTYEQYF. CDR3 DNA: TGTGCCAGCAGTAAGATAGAGGGTGGGACCTACGAGCAGTACTTC.

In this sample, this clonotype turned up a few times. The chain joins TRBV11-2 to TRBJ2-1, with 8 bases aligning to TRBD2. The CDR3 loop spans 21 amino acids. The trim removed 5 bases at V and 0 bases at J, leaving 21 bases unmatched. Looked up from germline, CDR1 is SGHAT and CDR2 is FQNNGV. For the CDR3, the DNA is TGTGCCAGCAGCCATCCTGAGAGTATAGCGGGGACGATAAGCTCCTACAATGAGCAGTTCTTC. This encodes CASSHPESIAGTISSYNEQFF.

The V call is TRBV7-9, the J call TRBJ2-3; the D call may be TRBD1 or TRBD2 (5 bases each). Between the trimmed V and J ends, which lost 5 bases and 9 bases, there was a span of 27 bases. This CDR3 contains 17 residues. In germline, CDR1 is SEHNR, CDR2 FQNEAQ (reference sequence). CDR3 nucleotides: TGTGCCAGCAGCCCGAAAAACCGGGACCGGGTCCTTGGCACGCAGTATTTT. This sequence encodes CASSPKNRDRVLGTQYF.

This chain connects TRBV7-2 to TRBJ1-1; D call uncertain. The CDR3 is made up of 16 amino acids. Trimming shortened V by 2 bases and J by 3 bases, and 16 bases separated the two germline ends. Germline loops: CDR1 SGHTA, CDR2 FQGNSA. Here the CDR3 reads CASSLRSGFRHTEAFF. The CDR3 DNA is TGTGCCAGCAGCTTACGGAGTGGTTTCAGGCACACTGAAGCTTTCTTT.

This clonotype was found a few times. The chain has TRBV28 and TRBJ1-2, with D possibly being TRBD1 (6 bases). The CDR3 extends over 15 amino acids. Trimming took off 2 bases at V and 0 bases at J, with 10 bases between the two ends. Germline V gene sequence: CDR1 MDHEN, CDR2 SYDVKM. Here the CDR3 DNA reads TGTGCCAGCAGTTTAGGGACACATCCTAACTATGGCTACACCTTC. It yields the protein CASSLGTHPNYGYTF.

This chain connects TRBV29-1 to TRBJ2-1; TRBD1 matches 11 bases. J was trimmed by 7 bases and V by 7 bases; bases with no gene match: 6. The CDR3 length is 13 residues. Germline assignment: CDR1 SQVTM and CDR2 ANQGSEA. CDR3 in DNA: TGCAGCGCAGGGACAGGGGGGGAAAATGAGCAGTTCTTC. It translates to CSAGTGGENEQFF.

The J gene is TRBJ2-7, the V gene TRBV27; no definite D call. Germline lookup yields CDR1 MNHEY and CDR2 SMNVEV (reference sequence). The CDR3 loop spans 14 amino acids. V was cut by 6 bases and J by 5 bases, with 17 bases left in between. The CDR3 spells CASSPSRLVDEQYF. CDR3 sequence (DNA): TGTGCCAGCAGCCCTTCACGGTTGGTCGACGAGCAGTACTTC.

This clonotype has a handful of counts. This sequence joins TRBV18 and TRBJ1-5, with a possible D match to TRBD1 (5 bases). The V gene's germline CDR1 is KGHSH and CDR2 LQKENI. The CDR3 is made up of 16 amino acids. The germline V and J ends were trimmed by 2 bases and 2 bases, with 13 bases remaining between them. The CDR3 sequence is CASSPGGGSGNQPQHF. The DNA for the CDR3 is TGTGCCAGCTCACCAGGTGGGGGTTCGGGCAATCAGCCCCAGCATTTT.

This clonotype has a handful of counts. The chain's CDR3 is CASSPTPDSYGYTF. Here the CDR3 DNA reads TGTGCCAGCTCACCCACCCCGGACAGCTATGGCTACACCTTC. The chain carries TRBV18 and TRBJ1-2, with D possibly matching TRBD1 (6 bases). The CDR3 consists of 14 residues. Germline values: CDR1 KGHSH, CDR2 LQKENI. The V end lost 3 bases, the J end lost 4 bases, and 12 bases lay between the germline ends.

In DNA, the CDR3 is TGTGCCAGCAGCCCCCGGTCGAGCGGGAGTTACGAGCAGTACTTC. It specifies CASSPRSSGSYEQYF. This chain connects TRBV9 to TRBJ2-7; 8 bases are a match to TRBD2. The CDR3 sequence is 15 residues long. The germline gives CDR1 SGDLS, CDR2 YYNGEE. V lost 4 bases to trimming and J lost 4 bases; unmatched junction nucleotides: 10.

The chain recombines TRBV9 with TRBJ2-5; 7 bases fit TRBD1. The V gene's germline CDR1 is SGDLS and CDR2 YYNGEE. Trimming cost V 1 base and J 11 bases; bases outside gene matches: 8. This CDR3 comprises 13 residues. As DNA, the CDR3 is TGTGCCAGCAGCGTATTGACTACAGGGGAGCAGTACTTC. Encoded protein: CASSVLTTGEQYF.

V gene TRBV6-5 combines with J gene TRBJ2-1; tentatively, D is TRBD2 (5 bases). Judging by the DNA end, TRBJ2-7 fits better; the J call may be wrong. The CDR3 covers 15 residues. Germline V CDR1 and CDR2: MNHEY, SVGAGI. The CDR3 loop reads CASSSLLGPYNEQYF. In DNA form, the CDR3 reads TGTGCCAGCAGCTCCCTACTAGGGCCCTACAATGAGCAGTACTTC.

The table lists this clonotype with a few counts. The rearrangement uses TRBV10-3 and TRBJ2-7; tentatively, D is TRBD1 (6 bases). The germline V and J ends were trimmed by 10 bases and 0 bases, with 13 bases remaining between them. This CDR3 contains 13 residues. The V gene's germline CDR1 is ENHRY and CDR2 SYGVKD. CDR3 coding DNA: TGTGCCAGCTGTACAGGGAGCTCCTACGAGCAGTACTTC. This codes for CASCTGSSYEQYF.

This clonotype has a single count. CDR3 coding DNA: TGTGCCAGCAGCAGCAGCTTGACAGGGTGCGCTGAAGCTTTCTTT. It is translated as CASSSSLTGCAEAFF. The V call is TRBV21-1, the J call TRBJ1-1; the table calls TRBD1, which could not be checked here. TRBV21-1 is termed a pseudogene. The CDR3 is made up of 15 amino acids.

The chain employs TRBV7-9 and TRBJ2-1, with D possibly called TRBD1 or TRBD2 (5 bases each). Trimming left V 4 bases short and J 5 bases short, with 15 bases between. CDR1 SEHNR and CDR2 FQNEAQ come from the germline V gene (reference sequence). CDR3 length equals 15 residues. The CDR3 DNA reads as TGTGCCAGCAGCTCGAAGCTTTTGGGGGACAATGAGCAGTTCTTC. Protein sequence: CASSSKLLGDNEQFF.

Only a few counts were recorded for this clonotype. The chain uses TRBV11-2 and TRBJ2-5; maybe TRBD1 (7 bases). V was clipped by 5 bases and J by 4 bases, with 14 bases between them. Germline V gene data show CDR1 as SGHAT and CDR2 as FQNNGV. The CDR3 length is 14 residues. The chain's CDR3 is CASSHNRGGETQYF. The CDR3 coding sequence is TGTGCCAGCAGCCATAACAGGGGAGGAGAGACCCAGTACTTC.

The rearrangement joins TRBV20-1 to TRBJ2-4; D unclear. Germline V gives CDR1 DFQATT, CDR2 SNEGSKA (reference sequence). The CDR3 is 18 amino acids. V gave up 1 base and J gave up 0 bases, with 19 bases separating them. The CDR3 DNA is TGCAGTGCTAGAGCCCATGGCTGGGCCAGAGAAGCCAAAAACATTCAGTACTTC. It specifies CSARAHGWAREAKNIQYF.

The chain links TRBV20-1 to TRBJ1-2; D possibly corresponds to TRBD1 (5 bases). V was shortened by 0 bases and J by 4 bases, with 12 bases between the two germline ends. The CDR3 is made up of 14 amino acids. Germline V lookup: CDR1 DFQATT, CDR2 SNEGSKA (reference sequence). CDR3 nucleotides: TGCAGTGCTAGAGACAGGGACTTTGTCTATGGCTACACCTTC. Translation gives CSARDRDFVYGYTF.

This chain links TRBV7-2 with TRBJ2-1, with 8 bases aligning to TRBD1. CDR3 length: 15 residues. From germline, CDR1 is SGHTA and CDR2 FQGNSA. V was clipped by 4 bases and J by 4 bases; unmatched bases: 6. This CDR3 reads CASSSPGTGYNEQFF. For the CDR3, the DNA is TGTGCCAGCAGCTCTCCCGGGACAGGTTACAATGAGCAGTTCTTC.

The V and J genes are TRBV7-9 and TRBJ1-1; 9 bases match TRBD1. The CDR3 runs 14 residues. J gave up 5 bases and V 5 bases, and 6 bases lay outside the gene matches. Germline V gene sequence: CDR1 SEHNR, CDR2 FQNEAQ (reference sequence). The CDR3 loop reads CASSKQGARTEAFF. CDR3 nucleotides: TGTGCCAGCAGCAAACAGGGGGCAAGGACTGAAGCTTTCTTT.

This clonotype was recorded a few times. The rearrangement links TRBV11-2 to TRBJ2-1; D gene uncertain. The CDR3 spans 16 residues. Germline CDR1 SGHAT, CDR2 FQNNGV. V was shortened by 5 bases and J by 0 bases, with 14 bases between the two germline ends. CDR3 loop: CASSPRANPSYNEQFF. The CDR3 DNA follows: TGTGCCAGCAGCCCCCGGGCTAATCCCTCCTACAATGAGCAGTTCTTC.

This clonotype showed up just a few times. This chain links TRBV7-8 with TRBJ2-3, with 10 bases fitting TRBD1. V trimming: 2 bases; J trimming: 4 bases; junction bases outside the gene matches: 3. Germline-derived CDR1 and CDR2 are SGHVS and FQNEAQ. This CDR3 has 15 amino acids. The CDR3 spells CASSLWDRGPDTQYF. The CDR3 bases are TGTGCCAGCAGCTTATGGGACAGGGGTCCAGATACGCAGTATTTT.

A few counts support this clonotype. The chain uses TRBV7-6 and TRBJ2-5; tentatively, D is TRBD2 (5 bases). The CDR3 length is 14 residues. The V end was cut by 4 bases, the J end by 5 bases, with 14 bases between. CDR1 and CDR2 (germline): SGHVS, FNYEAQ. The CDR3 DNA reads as TGTGCCAGCAGCTCCTTCGGGGTTATGGAGACCCAGTACTTC. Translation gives CASSSFGVMETQYF. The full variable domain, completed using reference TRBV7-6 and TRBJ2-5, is GAGVSQSPRYKVTKRGQDVALRCDPISGHVSLYWYRQALGQGPEFLTYFNYEAQQDKSGLPNDRFSAERPEGSISTLTIQRTEQRDSAMYRCASSSFGVMETQYFGPGTRLLVL.

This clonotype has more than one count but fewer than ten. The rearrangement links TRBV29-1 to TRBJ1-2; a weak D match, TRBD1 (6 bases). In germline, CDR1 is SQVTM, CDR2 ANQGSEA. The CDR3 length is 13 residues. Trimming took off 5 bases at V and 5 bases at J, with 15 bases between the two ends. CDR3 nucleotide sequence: TGCAGCGTTCCTATGACAGGCTTTTATGGCTACACCTTC. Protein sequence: CSVPMTGFYGYTF. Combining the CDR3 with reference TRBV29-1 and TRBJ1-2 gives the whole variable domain SAVISQKPSRDICQRGTSLTIQCQVDSQVTMMFWYRQQPGQSLTLIATANQGSEATYESGFVIDKFPISRPNLTFSTLTVSNMSPEDSSIYLCSVPMTGFYGYTFGSGTRLTVV.

The CDR3 loop reads CASSPRTRSYEQYF. DNA of the CDR3: TGTGCCAGCAGCCCGCGGACGAGAAGCTACGAGCAGTACTTC. The chain employs TRBV7-9 and TRBJ2-7, with D hard to call. The germline V and J ends were trimmed by 5 bases and 3 bases, with 14 bases remaining between them. The CDR3 sequence is 14 residues long. CDR1 is SEHNR and CDR2 is FQNEAQ in the germline V gene (reference sequence).

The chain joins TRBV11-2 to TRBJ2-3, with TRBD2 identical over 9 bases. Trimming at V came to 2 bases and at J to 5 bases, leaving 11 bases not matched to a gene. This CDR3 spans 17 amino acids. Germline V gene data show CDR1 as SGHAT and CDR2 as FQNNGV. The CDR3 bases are TGTGCCAGCAGCTTAACCCCCCACGCGGGAGGGGAAGATACGCAGTATTTT. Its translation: CASSLTPHAGGEDTQYF.

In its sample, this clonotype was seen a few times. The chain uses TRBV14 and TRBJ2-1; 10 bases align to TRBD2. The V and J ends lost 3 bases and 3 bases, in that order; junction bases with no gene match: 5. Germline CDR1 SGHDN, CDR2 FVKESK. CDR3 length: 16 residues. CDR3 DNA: TGTGCCAGCAGCCAGAAAAGACTAGCGGGCTACAATGAGCAGTTCTTC. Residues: CASSQKRLAGYNEQFF.

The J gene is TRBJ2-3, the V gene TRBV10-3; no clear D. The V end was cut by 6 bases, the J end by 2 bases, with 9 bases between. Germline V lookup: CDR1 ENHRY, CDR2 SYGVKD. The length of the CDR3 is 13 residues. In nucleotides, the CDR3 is TGTGCCATCAGCTCCGGTGCCACAGATACGCAGTATTTT. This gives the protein CAISSGATDTQYF.